Below, one T cell receptor beta chain is given with its context. TCRdb processed the 5' RACE reads anew with MiXCR; each CDR3 protein has one entry. The table includes some 340,000 distinct CDR3 sequences, 14% to 15% detected once. CDR1 and CDR2 from the germline V gene are DFQATT and SNEGSKA (reference sequence). With V trimmed by 3 bases and J by 7 bases, 8 bases remained unmatched. This CDR3 is 15 amino acids long. This sample was taken from a study of CD8 T cells in ankylosing spondylitis. The sequence was obtained from a male donor with ankylosing spondylitis or in good health (not recorded which). Sequenced sample: blood, either unsorted or a sorted T cell fraction (not recorded which). The chain combines TRBV20-1 with TRBJ2-1; 11 bases agree with TRBD2. The CDR3 nucleotides read TGCAGTGCTAGGGAACTAGCGGGGGTCGAGAATGAGCAGTTCTTC. This sequence encodes CSARELAGVENEQFF.